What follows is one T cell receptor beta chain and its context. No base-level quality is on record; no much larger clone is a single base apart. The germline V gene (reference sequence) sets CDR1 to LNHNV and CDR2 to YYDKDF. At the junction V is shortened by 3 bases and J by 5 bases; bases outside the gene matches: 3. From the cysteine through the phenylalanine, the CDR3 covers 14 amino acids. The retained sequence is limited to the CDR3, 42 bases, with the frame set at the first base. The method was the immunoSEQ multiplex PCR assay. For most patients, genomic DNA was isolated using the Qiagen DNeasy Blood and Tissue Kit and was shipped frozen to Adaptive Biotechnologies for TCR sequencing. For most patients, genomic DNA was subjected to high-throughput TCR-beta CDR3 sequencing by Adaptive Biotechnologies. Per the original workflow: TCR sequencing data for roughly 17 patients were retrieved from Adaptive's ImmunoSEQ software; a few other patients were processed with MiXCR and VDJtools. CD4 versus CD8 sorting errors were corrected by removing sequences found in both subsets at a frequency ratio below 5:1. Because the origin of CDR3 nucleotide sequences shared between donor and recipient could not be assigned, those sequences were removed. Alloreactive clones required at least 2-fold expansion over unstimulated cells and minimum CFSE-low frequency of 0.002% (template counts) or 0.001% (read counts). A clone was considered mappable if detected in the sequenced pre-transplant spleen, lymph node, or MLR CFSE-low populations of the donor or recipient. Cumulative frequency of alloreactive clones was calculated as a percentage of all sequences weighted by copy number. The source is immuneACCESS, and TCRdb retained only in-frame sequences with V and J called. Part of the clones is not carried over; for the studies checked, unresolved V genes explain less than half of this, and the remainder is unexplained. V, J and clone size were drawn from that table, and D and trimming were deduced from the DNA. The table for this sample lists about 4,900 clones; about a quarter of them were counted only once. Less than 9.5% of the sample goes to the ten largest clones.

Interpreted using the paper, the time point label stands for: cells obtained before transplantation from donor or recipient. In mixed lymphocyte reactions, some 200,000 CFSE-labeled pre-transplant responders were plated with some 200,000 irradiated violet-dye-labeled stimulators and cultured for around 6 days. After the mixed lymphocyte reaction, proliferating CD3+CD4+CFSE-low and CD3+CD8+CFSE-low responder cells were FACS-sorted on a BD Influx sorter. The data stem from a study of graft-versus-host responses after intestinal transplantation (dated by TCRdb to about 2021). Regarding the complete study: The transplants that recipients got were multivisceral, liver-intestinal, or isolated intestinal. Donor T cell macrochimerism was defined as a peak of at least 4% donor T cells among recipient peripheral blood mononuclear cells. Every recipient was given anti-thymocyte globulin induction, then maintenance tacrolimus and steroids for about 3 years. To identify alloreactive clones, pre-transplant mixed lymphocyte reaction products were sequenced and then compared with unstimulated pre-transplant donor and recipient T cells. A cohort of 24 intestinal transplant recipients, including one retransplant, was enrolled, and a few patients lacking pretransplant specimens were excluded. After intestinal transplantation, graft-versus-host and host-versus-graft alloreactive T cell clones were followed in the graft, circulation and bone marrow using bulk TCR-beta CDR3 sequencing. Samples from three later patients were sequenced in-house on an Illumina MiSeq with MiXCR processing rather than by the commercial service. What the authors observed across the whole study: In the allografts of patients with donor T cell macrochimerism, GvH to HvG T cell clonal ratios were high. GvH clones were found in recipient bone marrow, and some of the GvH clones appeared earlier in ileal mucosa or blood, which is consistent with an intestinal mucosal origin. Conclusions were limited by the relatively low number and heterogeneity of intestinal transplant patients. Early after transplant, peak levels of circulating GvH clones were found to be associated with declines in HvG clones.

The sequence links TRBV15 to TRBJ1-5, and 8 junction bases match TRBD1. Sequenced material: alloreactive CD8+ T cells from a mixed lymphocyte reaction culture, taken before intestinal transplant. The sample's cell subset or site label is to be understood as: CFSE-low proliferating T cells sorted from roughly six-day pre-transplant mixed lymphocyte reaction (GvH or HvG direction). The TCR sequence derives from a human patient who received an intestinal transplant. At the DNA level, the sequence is TGTGCCACCAGCAGGGACAGGGAGTATCAGCCCCAGCATTTT. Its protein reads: CATSRDREYQPQHF.